This TCR beta chain was sequenced for a study of blood T cell repertoires in COVID-19. V was shortened by 1 base and J by 6 bases, with 12 bases between the two germline ends. CDR3 length equals 14 residues. Germline V CDR1 and CDR2: SGHRS, YFSETQ. Here immunoSEQ multiplex PCR was the method, and the copy in TCRdb shows in-frame clones only, minus some. The sample has roughly 250,000 clones, around 90% seen once. This clonotype was obtained from a woman under 40 with acute or convalescent COVID-19. The sequencing sample was made of peripheral blood. The chain uses TRBV5-1 and TRBJ2-3; D is ambiguous. CDR3 residues: CASSLSAGSDTQYF. The CDR3, as DNA: TGCGCCAGCAGCTTGTCCGCCGGGTCGGATACGCAGTATTTT.